Listed here are 10 T cell receptor delta chains from one sample, sequenced in a study of Vδ1+ human thymocytes. No antigen is known for these receptors. The study's findings and limits: Thymic TRG and TRD repertoires appeared highly polyclonal.

Extracted RNA was reverse transcribed into cDNA. The CDR3 regions were amplified by multiplex PCR from V-gene primers to a constant-region primer. TCRdb called clones from the multiplex PCR reads again using CATT. The sample includes 23,000 or so delta-chain clones, roughly 29% of them seen just once. Material: Vdelta1+ gamma-delta thymocytes from the thymus. The subset here: FACS-sorted CD3+ TCRalphabeta- TCRVdelta1+ TCRVdelta2- thymocytes. The receptors shown here come from a boy less than two years old who had congenital heart surgery.

The chain recombines TRDV1 with TRDJ1, with 11 bases matching TRDD3. The CDR3 contains 16 residues. From germline, CDR1 is TSWWSYY and CDR2 QGS. V was clipped by 3 bases and J by 8 bases; unmatched bases: 11. The CDR3 sequence is CALGEIGSPGGYKLIF. CDR3 coding DNA: TGTGCTCTTGGGGAGATAGGTTCCCCTGGGGGATACAAACTCATCTTT.

This clone has just a few counts. The chain recombines TRDV1 with TRDJ1; perhaps TRDD3 as D (8 bases). Germline CDR1 reads TSWWSYY; CDR2 reads QGS. The CDR3 length is 26 residues. The V gene lost 1 base and the J gene lost 2 bases, with 44 bases spanning the gap. The CDR3 is CALGERHFLKLYWGPSPEGGTDKLIF. CDR3 in DNA: TGTGCTCTTGGGGAACGGCACTTCCTAAAACTGTACTGGGGGCCCTCACCCGAAGGGGGAACCGATAAACTCATCTTT.

This clone turned up a few times. The V call is TRDV1, the J call TRDJ1, with TRDD3 identical over 9 bases. The CDR3 has 20 amino acids. The V gene end was trimmed by 0 bases and the J gene end by 0 bases; junction bases not matched to a gene: 14. CDR1 TSWWSYY and CDR2 QGS come from the germline V gene. CDR3 in amino acids: CALGELFIYPGGSYTDKLIF. CDR3 DNA: TGTGCTCTTGGGGAACTCTTCATATACCCTGGGGGATCTTACACCGATAAACTCATCTTT.

This clone has a handful of counts. The chain couples TRDV1 to TRDJ1, with 10 bases matching TRDD3. From germline, CDR1 is TSWWSYY and CDR2 QGS. The trim removed 3 bases at V and 0 bases at J, leaving 25 bases unmatched. The CDR3 runs to 23 residues. CDR3 region: CALGDQFPGVVGDTEGYTDKLIF. As DNA, the CDR3 is TGTGCTCTTGGGGACCAATTTCCCGGCGTGGTGGGGGATACCGAAGGGTACACCGATAAACTCATCTTT.

The chain recombines TRDV1 with TRDJ1; tentatively, D is TRDD2 (6 bases). V lost 2 bases and J lost 4, with 17 bases in between. Germline CDR1 is TSWWSYY and CDR2 is QGS. This CDR3 region has 16 residues. The CDR3 loop is CALGEGLPTNLDKLIF. In nucleotides, the CDR3 is TGTGCTCTTGGGGAAGGCCTTCCCACGAACCTCGATAAACTCATCTTT.

This rearrangement joins TRDV1 to TRDJ1, with 9 bases lining up with TRDD3. Germline CDR1 and CDR2: TSWWSYY and QGS. V lost 4 bases and J lost 6; bases outside the gene matches: 21. The CDR3 is 19 amino acids. CDR3 in amino acids: CALGASRSGIRVGSNKLIF. CDR3 sequence (DNA): TGTGCTCTTGGGGCCTCTAGATCGGGGATACGCGTCGGGTCGAATAAACTCATCTTT.

This clone has more than one count but fewer than ten. The J gene is TRDJ1, the V gene TRDV1; the D gene is possibly TRDD3 (9 bases). Trimming removed 0 bases from V and 0 bases from J, with 26 bases in between. CDR1 is TSWWSYY and CDR2 is QGS in the germline V gene. The CDR3 runs to 21 residues. CDR3 coding DNA: TGTGCTCTTGGGGAACTCCGTCTTCCTACTGGGGGAGAGATGTACACCGATAAACTCATCTTT. The encoded protein is CALGELRLPTGGEMYTDKLIF.

The chain combines TRDV1 with TRDJ1, with D maybe TRDD2 (7 bases). V lost 0 bases to trimming and J lost 0 bases, with 35 bases between them. There are 24 residues in the CDR3. From germline, CDR1 is TSWWSYY and CDR2 QGS. CDR3 coding DNA: TGTGCTCTTGGGGAACTAAGGGGGCCGTTCCTACTACGGGGATCCCCAAAGTACACCGATAAACTCATCTTT. It encodes CALGELRGPFLLRGSPKYTDKLIF.

This clone has just a few counts. This chain connects TRDV1 to TRDJ1; 7 bases agree with TRDD3. V lost 0 bases to trimming and J lost 11 bases; unmatched junction nucleotides: 9. From germline, CDR1 is TSWWSYY and CDR2 QGS. The length of the CDR3 is 14 residues. The CDR3 sequence: CALGELPYWGGLIF. The CDR3 coding sequence is TGTGCTCTTGGGGAACTCCCGTACTGGGGCGGGCTCATCTTT.

The sample holds a few counts of this clone. The chain links TRDV1 to TRDJ1; the match to TRDD3 covers 10 bases. Germline V lookup: CDR1 TSWWSYY, CDR2 QGS. The CDR3 extends over 19 amino acids. V was clipped by 4 bases and J by 0 bases; unmatched bases: 14. The DNA of the CDR3 is TGTGCTCTTGGGGCCGCCTTCTTAGGGGGATACGCTGACACCGATAAACTCATCTTT. It yields the protein CALGAAFLGGYADTDKLIF.